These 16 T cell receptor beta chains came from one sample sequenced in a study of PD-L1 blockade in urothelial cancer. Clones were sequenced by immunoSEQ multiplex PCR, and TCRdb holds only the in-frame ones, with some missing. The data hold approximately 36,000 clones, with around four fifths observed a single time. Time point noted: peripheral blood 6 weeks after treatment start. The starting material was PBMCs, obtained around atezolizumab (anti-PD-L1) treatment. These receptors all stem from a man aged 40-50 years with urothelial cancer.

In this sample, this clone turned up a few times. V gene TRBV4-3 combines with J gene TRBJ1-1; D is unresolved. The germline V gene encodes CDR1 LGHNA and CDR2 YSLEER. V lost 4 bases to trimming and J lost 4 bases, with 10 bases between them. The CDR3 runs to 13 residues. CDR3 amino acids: CASSLRQATEAFF. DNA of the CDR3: TGCGCCAGCAGCCTCCGACAAGCCACTGAAGCTTTCTTT.

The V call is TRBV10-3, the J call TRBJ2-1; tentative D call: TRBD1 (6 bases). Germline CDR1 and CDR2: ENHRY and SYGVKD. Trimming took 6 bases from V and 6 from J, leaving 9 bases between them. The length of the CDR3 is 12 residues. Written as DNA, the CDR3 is TGTGCCATCAGCGTACAGGGCAATGAGCAGTTCTTC. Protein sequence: CAISVQGNEQFF.

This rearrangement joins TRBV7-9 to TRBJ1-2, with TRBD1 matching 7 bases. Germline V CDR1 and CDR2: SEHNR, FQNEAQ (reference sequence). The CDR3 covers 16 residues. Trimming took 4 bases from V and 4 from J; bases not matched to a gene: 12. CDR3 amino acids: CASSSAFSDRLYGYTF. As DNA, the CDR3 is TGTGCCAGCAGCTCTGCTTTTTCGGACAGGCTCTATGGCTACACCTTC.

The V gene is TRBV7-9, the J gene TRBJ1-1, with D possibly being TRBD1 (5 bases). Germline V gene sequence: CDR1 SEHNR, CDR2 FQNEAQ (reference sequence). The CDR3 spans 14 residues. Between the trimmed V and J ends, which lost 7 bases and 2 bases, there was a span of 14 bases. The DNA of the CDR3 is TGTGCCAGCACCTCTCGGGGGTCAAACACTGAAGCTTTCTTT. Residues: CASTSRGSNTEAFF.

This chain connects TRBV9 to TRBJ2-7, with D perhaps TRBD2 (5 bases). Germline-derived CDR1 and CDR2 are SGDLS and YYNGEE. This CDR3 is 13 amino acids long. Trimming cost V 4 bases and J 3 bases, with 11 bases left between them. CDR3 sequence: CASSSRGDYEQYF. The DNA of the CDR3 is TGTGCCAGCAGCTCCCGGGGTGACTACGAGCAGTACTTC.

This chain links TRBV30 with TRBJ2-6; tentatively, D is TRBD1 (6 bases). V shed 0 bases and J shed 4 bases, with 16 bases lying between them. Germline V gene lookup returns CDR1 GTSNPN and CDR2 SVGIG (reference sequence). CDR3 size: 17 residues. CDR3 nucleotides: TGTGCCTGGAGTGTACAGGGAAGTAAATTCGGGGCCAACGTCCTGACTTTC. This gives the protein CAWSVQGSKFGANVLTF.

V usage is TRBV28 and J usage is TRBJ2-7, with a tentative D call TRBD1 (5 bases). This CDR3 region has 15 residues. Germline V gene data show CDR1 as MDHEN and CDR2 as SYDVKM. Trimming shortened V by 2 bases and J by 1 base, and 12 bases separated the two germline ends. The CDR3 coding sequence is TGTGCCAGCAGTTTAAGCACAGGTGGGTCCTACGAGCAGTACTTC. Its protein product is CASSLSTGGSYEQYF.

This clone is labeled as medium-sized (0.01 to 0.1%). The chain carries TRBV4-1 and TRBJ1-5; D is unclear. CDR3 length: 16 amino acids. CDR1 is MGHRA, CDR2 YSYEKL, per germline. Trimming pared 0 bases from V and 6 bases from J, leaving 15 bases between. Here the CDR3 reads CASSQEEGLVGQPQHF. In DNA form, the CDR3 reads TGCGCCAGCAGCCAAGAAGAGGGCCTAGTGGGTCAGCCCCAGCATTTT.

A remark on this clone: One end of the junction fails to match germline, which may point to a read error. The CDR3 protein is CASSSDTLNQPQHF. The CDR3 DNA is TGTGCTAGCAGTTCGGACACCCTCAATCAGCCCCAGCATTTT. The V gene is TRBV7-7, the J gene TRBJ1-5; D possibly corresponds to TRBD1 (5 bases). Germline CDR1 is SSHAT and CDR2 is FNYEAQ (reference sequence). The CDR3 runs 14 residues. Full variable domain (outside the CDR3, taken from reference TRBV7-7 and TRBJ1-5): GAGVSQSPRYKVTKRGQDVTLRCDPISSHATLYWYQQALGQGPEFLTYFNYEAQPDKSGLPSDRFSAERPEGSISTLTIQRTEQRDSAMYRCASSSDTLNQPQHFGDGTRLSIL.

CDR3: CASRRTGEGYTF. The CDR3 nucleotides are TGTGCCAGCAGGAGGACAGGGGAAGGCTACACCTTC. This sequence joins TRBV6-5 and TRBJ1-2, with 9 bases lining up with TRBD1. There are 12 residues in the CDR3. The J segment lost 8 bases and the V segment lost 6 bases, leaving 4 bases of the junction unmatched. The germline gives CDR1 MNHEY, CDR2 SVGAGI.

The CDR3 DNA follows: TGTGCCAGCAGTTACCTTTTCAGGGCGGGAGTTGGGGAGCTGTTTTTT. Protein: CASSYLFRAGVGELFF. This chain uses TRBV6-5 with TRBJ2-2; 7 nucleotides line up with TRBD2. This CDR3 contains 16 residues. Germline trimming cut 2 bases from V and 8 bases from J; bases unmatched to any gene: 11. CDR1 and CDR2 from the germline V gene are MNHEY and SVGAGI.

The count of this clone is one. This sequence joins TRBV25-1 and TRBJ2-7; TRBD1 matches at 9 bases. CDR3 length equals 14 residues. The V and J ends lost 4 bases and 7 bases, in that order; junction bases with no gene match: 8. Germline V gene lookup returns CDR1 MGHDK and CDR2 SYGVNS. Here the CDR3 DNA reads TGTGCCAGCAGTGTGGAGGACAGGGGATGGGAGCAGTACTTC. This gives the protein CASSVEDRGWEQYF.

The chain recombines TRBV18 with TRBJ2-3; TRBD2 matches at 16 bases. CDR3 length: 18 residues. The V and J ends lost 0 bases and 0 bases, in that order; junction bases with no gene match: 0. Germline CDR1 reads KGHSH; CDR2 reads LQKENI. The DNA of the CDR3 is TGTGCCAGCTCACCACCGGGACTAGCGGGAGGGAGCACAGATACGCAGTATTTT. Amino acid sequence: CASSPPGLAGGSTDTQYF.

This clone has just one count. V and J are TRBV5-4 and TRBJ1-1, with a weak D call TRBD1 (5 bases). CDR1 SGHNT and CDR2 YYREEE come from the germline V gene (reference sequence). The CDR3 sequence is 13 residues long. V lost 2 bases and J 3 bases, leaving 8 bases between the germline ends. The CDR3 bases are TGTGCCAGCAGCTTCACAGGTTACACTGAAGCTTTCTTT. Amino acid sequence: CASSFTGYTEAFF. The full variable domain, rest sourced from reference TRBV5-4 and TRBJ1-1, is ETGVTQSPTHLIKTRGQQVTLRCSSQSGHNTVSWYQQALGQGPQFIFQYYREEENGRGNFPPRFSGLQFPNYSSELNVNALELDDSALYLCASSFTGYTEAFFGQGTRLTVV.

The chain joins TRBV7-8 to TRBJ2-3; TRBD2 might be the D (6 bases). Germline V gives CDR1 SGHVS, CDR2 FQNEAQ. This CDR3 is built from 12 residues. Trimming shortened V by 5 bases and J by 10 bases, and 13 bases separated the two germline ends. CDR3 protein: CASSPVGGSQYF. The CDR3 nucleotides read TGTGCCAGCAGCCCCGTCGGGGGATCGCAGTATTTT.

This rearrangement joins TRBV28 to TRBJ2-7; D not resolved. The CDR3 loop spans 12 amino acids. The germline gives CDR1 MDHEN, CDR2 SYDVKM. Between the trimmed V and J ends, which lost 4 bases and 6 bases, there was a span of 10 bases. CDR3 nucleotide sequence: TGTGCCAGCAGTTCCTCTAGGTTCGAGCAGTACTTC. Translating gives CASSSSRFEQYF.